This T cell receptor (beta chain) derives from a study of T-cell memory formation after mild COVID-19. Study outcomes and limitations: CD4+ bias marked clones expanding day 15 to 37, unlike balanced contracting clones. Cross-reactive memory seemingly joined, as some responding clones were found in pre-infection memory.

For this clonotype: Antigen: not known.

The J segment lost 7 bases and the V segment lost 1 base, leaving 6 bases of the junction unmatched. CDR3 length equals 15 residues. Per the germline V gene, CDR1 is GTSNPN and CDR2 is SVGIG (reference sequence). Researchers used 5'RACE with constant-segment primers to make TCR alpha and TCR beta cDNA libraries that carry sample barcodes and UMIs. TCRdb fed the 5' RACE reads into MiXCR, producing one record per CDR3 protein. In the table there are 250,000 to 300,000 distinct CDR3 sequences, roughly 15% of which are singletons. The sample taken for sequencing was PBMCs or a T cell subset sorted from them (not recorded which). The V call is TRBV30, the J call TRBJ2-7; TRBD2 agrees at 14 bases. This clonotype was obtained from a man younger than 35 who had mild COVID-19 (a few samples of this study predate the infection). Cell type and time point are not known. For the CDR3, the DNA is TGTGCCTGGAGTGGCGGACTAGCGGGGGGCTGGGAGCAGTACTTC. Translating it yields CAWSGGLAGGWEQYF.